This T cell receptor beta chain was obtained from a study of T cell repertoires in cytomegalovirus infection. The overall study: Matching HLA type, along with CMV infection, was indicated by public TCR beta signatures. Study results and limitations: What dominated the ex vivo response were HLA-C-restricted CMV-specific TCR beta clonotypes. Using cumulative public TCR beta family frequency, the authors identified those who carried CMV together with the relevant HLA.

This clonotype was picked up a small number of times. What it recognizes is unknown. CDR3 length: 13 residues. The germline V and J ends were trimmed by 5 bases and 8 bases, with 15 bases remaining between them. TCRdb fed the reads into MiXCR, producing one record per CDR3 protein. Of some 920,000 distinct CDR3 sequences in the sample, roughly 30% were seen once. Sample: cultured CD8+ T cells from PBMCs, taken from culture after CMV antigen stimulation. V is TRBV12-3 or TRBV12-4 and J is TRBJ1-2, with unresolved D. The TCR was taken from a human donor in good health (CMV status not recorded). Some clones in this sample may be carry-over from other donors' samples. The CDR3 reads CASSLGFLMGYTF. The DNA for the CDR3 is TGTGCCAGCAGTCTGGGTTTCCTGATGGGCTACACCTTC.